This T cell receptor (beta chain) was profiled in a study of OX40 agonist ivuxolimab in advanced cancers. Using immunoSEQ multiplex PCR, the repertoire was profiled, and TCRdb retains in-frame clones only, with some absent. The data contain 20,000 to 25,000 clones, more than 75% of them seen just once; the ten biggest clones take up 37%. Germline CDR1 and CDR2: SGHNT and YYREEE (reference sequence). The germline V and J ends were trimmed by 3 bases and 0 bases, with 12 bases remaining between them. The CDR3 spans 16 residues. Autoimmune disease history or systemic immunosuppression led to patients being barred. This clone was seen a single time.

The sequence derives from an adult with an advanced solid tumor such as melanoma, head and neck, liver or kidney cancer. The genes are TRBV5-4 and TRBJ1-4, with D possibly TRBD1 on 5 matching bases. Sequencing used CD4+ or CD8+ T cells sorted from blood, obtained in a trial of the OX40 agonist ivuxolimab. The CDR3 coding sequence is TGTGCCAGCAGCTCCAGGGAGCAGGCAACTAATGAAAAACTGTTTTTT. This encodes CASSSREQATNEKLFF.